This T cell receptor beta chain was captured by sequencing in a study of spatial heterogeneity in lung cancer (dated 2019 in TCRdb). A note on the overall study: More beta-chain than alpha-chain transcripts were consistently detected, likely reflecting higher beta-chain transcript abundance. In the raw uncorrected reads, each unique combination of TCR and UMI appeared more than ten times on average. The study quantitatively compared TCR alpha and beta repertoires across multiple tumor regions, matched nontumor lung and blood in non-small cell lung cancer. Nonsynonymous mutation counts, determined by whole-exome sequencing of tumor tissue, were related to TCR repertoire features. At surgery, both alpha and beta chains were TCR-sequenced in 200 to 250 tumor regions, fewer than 85 matched nontumor lung samples and around 50 PBMC samples.

This clonotype appeared many times. Its antigen is unknown. Base qualities were left out, and no much larger clone turns up one base away. The paper as a whole reports these results and caveats: Ubiquitous expanded tumor TCRs were detected in blood more often at tumor resection than at routine follow-up. Additional single-cell paired TCR alpha and beta sequencing was considered necessary to confirm, at a functional level, the hypothesis that regional TCRs recognize regional mutations.

V is trimmed back by 4 bases and J by 0 bases, and the junction contains 8 bases that no gene match accounts for. The CDR3 contains 19 residues, cysteine and phenylalanine counted. The sequence is cut down to CDR3 DNA, 57 bases in frame from base 1. The germline V gene (reference sequence) gives CDR1 as SEHNR and CDR2 as FQNEAQ. Libraries were built with 5' RACE. Reads for this sample came from a NextSeq 500. The TCR library protocol attached a unique molecular identifier to each TCR cDNA molecule to allow correction of PCR and sequencing errors. On the study's bioinformatics: TCR identification, UMI-based error correction and CDR3 extraction were all carried out with Decombinator tools. Expanded TCRs were defined as those above a frequency of 2 per 1,000, corresponding to the top 1% of the tumor frequency distribution. Renyi diversity was computed with the R vegan package after each repertoire had been subsampled 100 times to 5,000 TCRs. CDR3 similarity networks were built from amino acid triplet string-kernel similarity, with CDR3s being connected when pairwise similarity was above 0.82. TCRdb reanalyzed the raw reads on its own, using fastp at Q25 for trimming and MiXCR for clone calling, and kept in-frame beta chains. Records with the same CDR3 protein are collapsed into one entry carrying the most frequent genes and DNA. The V and J calls come from TCRdb's annotation, not from the publication. The sample table holds about 95,000 distinct CDR3 sequences, of which around 8.6% were seen once. The ten biggest clones cover roughly 7.2% of the sample.

The sample's time point label is to be understood as: sample taken at primary tumor resection. Whole RNA extracted from tumor and nontumor lung tissue, or from cryopreserved PBMC samples, was used for TCR sequencing without cell sorting. Samples were obtained from 72 patients with early-stage, untreated non-small cell lung cancer from the lung TRACERx cohort. A patient was chosen for TCR sequencing only when enough RNA was available from at least two tumor regions. The source is a male donor with early-stage non-small cell lung cancer. The material was PBMCs, obtained at surgery. Recombination linked TRBV7-9 to TRBJ2-1; 14 central bases correspond to TRBD2. The nucleotide sequence is given as TGTGCCAGCAGCTCGGGACTAGCGGGGGCCGGTACCTCCTACAATGAGCAGTTCTTC. This gives the protein CASSSGLAGAGTSYNEQFF.